This TCR beta chain was documented in a study of blood T cell repertoires in COVID-19. Across the whole study: Material from acute and convalescent COVID-19 was sourced from the United States, Italy and Spain. PBMCs, B-cell-depleted T cells, or T cells were the source of the cDNA or gDNA that made up the material.

In the source study's methods: Estimates of nucleated cell counts were drawn from the amplification of reference gene primers. This table comes from immunoSEQ multiplex PCR, and its TCRdb copy is limited to in-frame clones, with some not included. V, J and clone size are taken as reported in that table, and D and trimming were inferred from the DNA itself. Here the sample spans approximately 210,000 clones, 84% being singletons. CDR3 length: 13 residues. Germline CDR1 is LNHDA and CDR2 is SQIVND (reference sequence). Trimming stripped 5 bases from V and 8 bases from J, with 15 bases between. This chain joins TRBV19 and TRBJ1-1; a possible D gene is TRBD1 (6 bases). The receptor's source is a woman aged 45-65 years with active or convalescent COVID-19. Sequencing used peripheral blood. CDR3 sequence reads: CASSLRQEGEAFF. The CDR3 bases are TGTGCCAGTAGTTTGAGACAGGAAGGGGAAGCTTTCTTT.